The text below deals with one TCR beta chain. Its antigen is not known. Treatment meaning: approximately nine-day PBMC culture with coronavirus spike peptide pools or control peptides (ViraFEST assay). This entry comes from a study of vaccination and CD4 T cells after COVID-19. Germline V gives CDR1 SEHNR, CDR2 FQNEAQ (reference sequence). The length of the CDR3 is 14 residues. V was trimmed by 2 bases and J by 4 bases, leaving 8 bases between them. Scientists ran DNA taken from cultured CD4+ T cells through the Oncomine TCR Beta short-read assay for sequencing. TCRdb called the PCR reads again in MiXCR, with one record for every CDR3 protein. The table shows under 15,000 distinct CDR3 sequences, with roughly 73% occurring only once.

This receptor was taken from a human donor who had recovered from COVID-19. This chain joins TRBV7-9 and TRBJ2-2; D ambiguous. Sample: CD4+ T cells from blood, cultured in vitro. This CDR3 reads CASSLQRVTGELFF. DNA for the CDR3: TGTGCCAGCAGCTTACAAAGGGTCACCGGGGAGCTGTTTTTT.